The present entry profiles one T cell receptor (beta chain) with its context. Its antigen is as yet unknown. In the same sample, other DNA sequences code for this CDR3. The source of the sample is a study of shared clonotypes between healthy human individuals. Study conclusions and caveats: On the whole, naive subsets had larger estimated richness than memory subsets had. Few donors restricted represented genetic and exposure-history diversity.

J was trimmed by 2 bases and V by 0 bases; bases with no gene match: 0. CDR3 length: 14 residues. Germline values: CDR1 SGHRS, CDR2 YFSETQ. Per the authors' pipeline: ImmunoSEQ yielded junction-only sequences lacking quality scores, so filtering differed. The table came from immunoSEQ multiplex PCR; TCRdb's copy has only in-frame clones and leaves some out. D and trimming were read from the DNA, whereas the V and J calls and clone size are those reported in that table. The table has hundreds of thousands of clones, 73% seen once; the top ten hold around 2%. The chain couples TRBV5-1 to TRBJ2-5; TRBD2 matches 8 bases. This TCR was recovered from a woman aged 25 to 45 in good health. The sample was memory CD4+ T cells sorted from blood. Subset indicated: CD45RA-negative fraction. The CDR3 DNA sequence: TGCGCCAGCAGCTTGGCTAGCGGGCAAGAGACCCAGTACTTC. Translation: CASSLASGQETQYF.